The rows below give T cell receptor beta chains drawn from one sample of a study of cytomegalovirus exposure and HLA in healthy donors. Profiled with immunoSEQ multiplex PCR; TCRdb holds only in-frame clones, not every one. There are fewer than 85,000 clones in the sample, with roughly 4.8% held by the top ten. Sequences were obtained from PBMCs. The receptors derive from a man aged 30 to 39 in good health and CMV-seronegative. Both conserved end residues are part of each CDR3. D genes are given only for firm matches.

J gene: TRBJ1-5; D gene: TRBD1; CDR3 length: 13; V gene: TRBV19; CDR3 DNA: TGTGCCAGTGGAAGACAGGGATATCAGCCCCAGCATTTT; CDR3 protein: CASGRQGYQPQHF
J gene: TRBJ2-1; D gene: TRBD2; CDR3 length: 18; V gene: TRBV7-8; CDR3 DNA: TGTGCCAGCAGCCCGGGACTAGCGGGGGGGCGATCGGGGAATGAGCAGTTCTTC; CDR3 protein: CASSPGLAGGRSGNEQFF
J gene: TRBJ2-1; D gene: TRBD2; CDR3 length: 13; V gene: TRBV19; CDR3 DNA: TGTGCCAGCAGCGGGAGGGCCGGCCATGAGCAGTTCTTC; CDR3 protein: CASSGRAGHEQFF
J gene: TRBJ1-6; D gene: TRBD1; CDR3 length: 17; V gene: TRBV5-1; CDR3 DNA: TGCGCCAGCAGCTTGGAAGGGGGACAGGGAGGCGGTTCACCCCTCCACTTT; CDR3 protein: CASSLEGGQGGGSPLHF
J gene: TRBJ2-3; D gene: TRBD1; CDR3 length: 15; V gene: TRBV13; CDR3 DNA: TGTGCCAGCAGCCGCGACAGGGGCCCCACAGATACGCAGTATTTT; CDR3 protein: CASSRDRGPTDTQYF
J gene: TRBJ2-3; D gene: TRBD2; CDR3 length: 16; V gene: TRBV27; CDR3 DNA: TGTGCCAGCAGTTCCTTAGCGGGCTCTAGCACAGATACGCAGTATTTT; CDR3 protein: CASSSLAGSSTDTQYF
J gene: TRBJ2-7; D gene: NA; CDR3 length: 13; V gene: TRBV13; CDR3 DNA: TGTGCCAGCAGCCGAGGGAATAACTACGAGCAGTACTTC; CDR3 protein: CASSRGNNYEQYF
J gene: TRBJ2-1; D gene: TRBD2; CDR3 length: 18; V gene: TRBV9; CDR3 DNA: TGTGCCAGCAGCGTAGTTCCAAGTCCCCAGCGGGGGGACAATGAGCAGTTCTTC; CDR3 protein: CASSVVPSPQRGDNEQFF
J gene: TRBJ1-2; D gene: TRBD1; CDR3 length: 14; V gene: TRBV7-2; CDR3 DNA: TGTGCCAGCAGCTTACGGGACAGCTCTTTAGGCTACACCTTC; CDR3 protein: CASSLRDSSLGYTF
J gene: TRBJ1-4; D gene: NA; CDR3 length: 15; V gene: TRBV18; CDR3 DNA: TGTGCCAGCTCACCTGTTGGGCCTCCCCGGGAAAAACTGTTTTTT; CDR3 protein: CASSPVGPPREKLFF
J gene: TRBJ2-7; D gene: NA; CDR3 length: 14; V gene: TRBV7-2; CDR3 DNA: TGTGCCAGCAGCTTATACAGGGTTTCCTACGAGCAGTACTTC; CDR3 protein: CASSLYRVSYEQYF
J gene: TRBJ1-1; D gene: NA; CDR3 length: 15; V gene: TRBV6-6; CDR3 DNA: TGTGCCAGCAGTTACTCGACGGGGAGGAACACTGAAGCTTTCTTT; CDR3 protein: CASSYSTGRNTEAFF
J gene: TRBJ2-5; D gene: TRBD2; CDR3 length: 15; V gene: TRBV28; CDR3 DNA: TGTGCCAGCAGTTTCACTAGCGGGAGCCGAGAGACCCAGTACTTC; CDR3 protein: CASSFTSGSRETQYF
J gene: TRBJ1-5; D gene: NA; CDR3 length: 14; V gene: TRBV10-3; CDR3 DNA: TGTGCCATCAGTGAGCAGGTGGGCAATCAGCCCCAGCATTTT; CDR3 protein: CAISEQVGNQPQHF
J gene: TRBJ2-1; D gene: TRBD2; CDR3 length: 16; V gene: TRBV9; CDR3 DNA: TGTGCCAGCAGCGTGAGGTTACTAGCGGGAGTGAATGAGCAGTTCTTC; CDR3 protein: CASSVRLLAGVNEQFF
J gene: TRBJ2-4; D gene: NA; CDR3 length: 14; V gene: TRBV5-4; CDR3 DNA: TGTGCCAGCAGCTCGGAGGTGTCGGGAAACATTCAGTACTTC; CDR3 protein: CASSSEVSGNIQYF
J gene: TRBJ2-1; D gene: TRBD2; CDR3 length: 17; V gene: TRBV4-1; CDR3 DNA: TGCGCCAGCAGCCAAGTTCCGGGACTAGCGGATTACAATGAGCAGTTCTTC; CDR3 protein: CASSQVPGLADYNEQFF
J gene: TRBJ2-3; D gene: NA; CDR3 length: 15; V gene: TRBV29-1; CDR3 DNA: TGCAGCGTCCTCCCCTTTGGCGGGCCGGCAGATACGCAGTATTTT; CDR3 protein: CSVLPFGGPADTQYF
J gene: TRBJ2-1; D gene: NA; CDR3 length: 15; V gene: TRBV30; CDR3 DNA: TGTGCCTGGAGTGCTTGGACACAGGTTTACAATGAGCAGTTCTTC; CDR3 protein: CAWSAWTQVYNEQFF
J gene: TRBJ1-4; D gene: TRBD1; CDR3 length: 18; V gene: TRBV18; CDR3 DNA: TGTGCCAGCTCACCACCGAGGGGGAGAACAGGGGTACATGAAAAACTGTTTTTT; CDR3 protein: CASSPPRGRTGVHEKLFF
J gene: TRBJ2-1; D gene: NA; CDR3 length: 12; V gene: TRBV2; CDR3 DNA: TGTGCCAGCAGGATAAGCTGGAATGAGCAGTTCTTC; CDR3 protein: CASRISWNEQFF
J gene: TRBJ1-2; D gene: NA; CDR3 length: 14; V gene: TRBV4-2; CDR3 DNA: TGTGCCAGCAGCCAAGATCCGAAACAGGGCGGCTACACCTTC; CDR3 protein: CASSQDPKQGGYTF
J gene: TRBJ2-7; D gene: NA; CDR3 length: 16; V gene: TRBV4-3; CDR3 DNA: TGCGCCAGCAGCCATCAATCTAGCGACAGCTCCTACGAGCAGTACTTC; CDR3 protein: CASSHQSSDSSYEQYF
J gene: TRBJ1-4; D gene: TRBD1; CDR3 length: 14; V gene: TRBV6-5; CDR3 DNA: TGTGCCAGCAGCTTGACAGGGGGCAGGGAAAAACTGTTTTTT; CDR3 protein: CASSLTGGREKLFF
J gene: TRBJ1-5; D gene: TRBD1; CDR3 length: 14; V gene: TRBV6-1; CDR3 DNA: TGTGCCAGCAGTGAAGTAGGGGGCCTTCAGCCCCAGCATTTT; CDR3 protein: CASSEVGGLQPQHF
J gene: TRBJ1-2; D gene: NA; CDR3 length: 14; V gene: TRBV5-4; CDR3 DNA: TGTGCCAGCAGCTTGGACAGGAACAACTATGGCTACACCTTC; CDR3 protein: CASSLDRNNYGYTF
J gene: TRBJ2-7; D gene: TRBD1; CDR3 length: 15; V gene: TRBV18; CDR3 DNA: TGTGCCAGCTCACCCCGGACAGGGGGTGTGTACGAGCAGTACTTC; CDR3 protein: CASSPRTGGVYEQYF
J gene: TRBJ1-2; D gene: NA; CDR3 length: 16; V gene: TRBV18; CDR3 DNA: TGTGCCAGCTCACCAGGTGGAGGACAGTTATACTATGGCTACACCTTC; CDR3 protein: CASSPGGGQLYYGYTF
J gene: TRBJ2-1; D gene: TRBD2; CDR3 length: 14; V gene: TRBV11-2; CDR3 DNA: TGTGCCAGCAGCTTAGGGACTAGTGTTTACGAGCAGTTCTTC; CDR3 protein: CASSLGTSVYEQFF
J gene: TRBJ2-7; D gene: NA; CDR3 length: 14; V gene: TRBV27; CDR3 DNA: TGTGCCAGCAGTTCGGTGACTCGCGCCCCCGAGCAGTACTTC; CDR3 protein: CASSSVTRAPEQYF
J gene: TRBJ1-4; D gene: NA; CDR3 length: 14; V gene: TRBV5-1; CDR3 DNA: TGCGCCAGCAGACAGCAATCAACTAATGAAAAACTGTTTTTT; CDR3 protein: CASRQQSTNEKLFF
J gene: TRBJ1-1; D gene: NA; CDR3 length: 16; V gene: TRBV21-1; CDR3 DNA: TGTGCCAGCAGCAAAGGATTACAGGTGGGGAACACTGAAGCTTTCTTT; CDR3 protein: CASSKGLQVGNTEAFF
J gene: TRBJ2-3; D gene: TRBD2; CDR3 length: 15; V gene: TRBV30; CDR3 DNA: TGTGCCTGGAGTTCTGGACTAGCGAACACAGATACGCAGTATTTT; CDR3 protein: CAWSSGLANTDTQYF
J gene: TRBJ2-7; D gene: NA; CDR3 length: 14; V gene: TRBV27; CDR3 DNA: TGTGCCAGCAGTTTAGGAGCCGTCACCTACGAGCAGTACTTC; CDR3 protein: CASSLGAVTYEQYF
J gene: TRBJ1-1; D gene: NA; CDR3 length: 14; V gene: TRBV2; CDR3 DNA: TGTGCCAGCAGGACGGGGGGCCAGAACACTGAAGCTTTCTTT; CDR3 protein: CASRTGGQNTEAFF
J gene: TRBJ2-7; D gene: TRBD2; CDR3 length: 14; V gene: TRBV19; CDR3 DNA: TGTGCCAGTAGTACGCGGACTAGCGACCACGAGCAGTACTTC; CDR3 protein: CASSTRTSDHEQYF
J gene: TRBJ2-1; D gene: TRBD2; CDR3 length: 14; V gene: TRBV28; CDR3 DNA: TGTGCCAGCAGCCTAGCGGGGGCCTACAATGAGCAGTTCTTC; CDR3 protein: CASSLAGAYNEQFF
J gene: TRBJ2-3; D gene: TRBD1; CDR3 length: 14; V gene: TRBV7-9; CDR3 DNA: TGTGCCAGCAACGAGAGGGGGCCCACAGATACGCAGTATTTT; CDR3 protein: CASNERGPTDTQYF
J gene: TRBJ2-3; D gene: TRBD2; CDR3 length: 14; V gene: TRBV7-9; CDR3 DNA: TGTGCCAGCAGCTTTCTAGCGGGGCAAGGTACGCAGTATTTT; CDR3 protein: CASSFLAGQGTQYF
J gene: TRBJ1-1; D gene: NA; CDR3 length: 14; V gene: TRBV2; CDR3 DNA: TGTGCCAGCAGTGAAGCGCGTCGGAGCACTGAAGCTTTCTTT; CDR3 protein: CASSEARRSTEAFF
J gene: TRBJ2-3; D gene: NA; CDR3 length: 15; V gene: TRBV30; CDR3 DNA: TGTGCCTGGTTACCGGGACTGTACACCACAGATACGCAGTATTTT; CDR3 protein: CAWLPGLYTTDTQYF
J gene: TRBJ2-2; D gene: TRBD1; CDR3 length: 15; V gene: TRBV6-1; CDR3 DNA: TGTGCCAGCAGGCGACAGGGGGGGGACACCGGGGAGCTGTTTTTT; CDR3 protein: CASRRQGGDTGELFF
J gene: TRBJ1-1; D gene: NA; CDR3 length: 16; V gene: TRBV5-3; CDR3 DNA: TGTGCCAGAAGCTTAAAAACCAGGGGAGTAAACACTGAAGCTTTCTTT; CDR3 protein: CARSLKTRGVNTEAFF
J gene: TRBJ2-1; D gene: TRBD2; CDR3 length: 16; V gene: TRBV6-6; CDR3 DNA: TGTGCCAGCAGTTACCGTCTAGCGGGAGAAAGCCAGGAGCAGTTCTTC; CDR3 protein: CASSYRLAGESQEQFF
J gene: TRBJ2-1; D gene: NA; CDR3 length: 15; V gene: TRBV18; CDR3 DNA: TGTGCCAGCTCACCACCGGCGGGGGCCCACAATGAGCAGTTCTTC; CDR3 protein: CASSPPAGAHNEQFF